This entry features one T cell receptor (beta chain) sequence. The germline CDR1 and CDR2 sequences are GTSNPN and SVGIG (reference sequence). The CDR3 runs to 16 residues. With V trimmed by 6 bases and J by 4 bases, 5 bases remained unmatched. This record comes from a study of T cell changes during pregnancy in multiple sclerosis. Some clones are missing from TCRdb's copy, which holds only in-frame ones; the method was immunoSEQ multiplex PCR. The sample includes 40,000 or so clones, roughly nine tenths seen only once; the top ten take about 1.2%. The chain is built from TRBV30 and TRBJ2-2, with TRBD2 identical over 16 bases. The clonotype originates from a female donor with multiple sclerosis, enrolled in a pregnancy study. Sequencing was performed on CD4+ T cells from peripheral blood mononuclear cells, taken in the first trimester of pregnancy. CDR3 in DNA: TGTGCCTGCGGGACTAGCGGGAGGGCCACCACCGGGGAGCTGTTTTTT. It translates to CACGTSGRATTGELFF.